This T cell receptor beta chain was recorded in a study of blood T cell repertoires in COVID-19. The CDR3 has 14 residues. After removal of 6 bases from V and 4 bases from J, the junction contained 7 bases not matched to a gene. CDR1 MNHEY and CDR2 SVGAGI come from the germline V gene. Original processing notes: Reference gene primer amplification gave estimated nucleated cell counts. The protocol was immunoSEQ multiplex PCR, while the TCRdb copy is restricted to in-frame clones and leaves out a portion. The DNA was the basis for D and trimming; V, J and clone size are from that table. The sample records about 400,000 clones, around nine tenths being singletons.

The chain recombines TRBV6-5 with TRBJ1-2; 8 bases line up with TRBD1. The sequence derives from a woman aged 25 to 39 who had recovered from COVID-19. The sample consisted of PBMCs or T cells enriched from blood (not recorded which). Written as DNA, the CDR3 is TGTGCCAGCAGCCGAGACAGGGGTGGCTATGGCTACACCTTC. Protein product: CASSRDRGGYGYTF.